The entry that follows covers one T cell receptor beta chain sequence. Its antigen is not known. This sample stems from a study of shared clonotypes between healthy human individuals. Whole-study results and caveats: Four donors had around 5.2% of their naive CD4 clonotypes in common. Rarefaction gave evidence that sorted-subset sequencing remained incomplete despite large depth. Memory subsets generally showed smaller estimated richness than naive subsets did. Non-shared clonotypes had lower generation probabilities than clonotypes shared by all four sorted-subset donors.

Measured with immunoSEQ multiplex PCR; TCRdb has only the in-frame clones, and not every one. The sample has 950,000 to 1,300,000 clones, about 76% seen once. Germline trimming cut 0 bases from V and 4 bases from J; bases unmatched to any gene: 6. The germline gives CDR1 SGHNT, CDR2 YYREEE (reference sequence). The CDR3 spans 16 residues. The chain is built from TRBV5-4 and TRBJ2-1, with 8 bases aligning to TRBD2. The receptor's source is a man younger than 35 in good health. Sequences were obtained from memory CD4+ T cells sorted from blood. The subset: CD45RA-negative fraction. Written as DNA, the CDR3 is TGTGCCAGCAGCTTGGAAGCGGGAGTCGAATACAATGAGCAGTTCTTC. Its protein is CASSLEAGVEYNEQFF. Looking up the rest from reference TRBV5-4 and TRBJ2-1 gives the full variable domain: ETGVTQSPTHLIKTRGQQVTLRCSSQSGHNTVSWYQQALGQGPQFIFQYYREEENGRGNFPPRFSGLQFPNYSSELNVNALELDDSALYLCASSLEAGVEYNEQFFGPGTRLTVL.